This T cell receptor (beta chain) originates from a study of T cell repertoires in cytomegalovirus infection. TCRdb itself ran the reads through MiXCR, one entry per CDR3 protein. The data contain roughly 920,000 distinct CDR3 sequences, approximately 33% of them singletons. This clonotype has just one count. Its antigen is currently unknown. The sample in question was cultured CD8+ T cells from PBMCs, obtained from culture after CMV antigen stimulation. This clonotype was sampled from a human donor in good health (CMV status not recorded). Some clones in this sample may be carry-over from other donors' samples.

CDR3 nucleotides: TGTGCCAGCAGTACTAGAACGGGACAGGGTCAAAAAGCTTTCTTT. It translates to CASSTRTGQGQKAFF. V gene TRBV27 combines with J gene TRBJ1-1; TRBD1 matches 9 bases. Germline trimming cut 5 bases from V and 9 bases from J; bases unmatched to any gene: 13. The CDR3 is 15 residues long. Germline V gives CDR1 MNHEY, CDR2 SMNVEV (reference sequence).